This TCR beta chain emerged from a study of blood T cell repertoires in COVID-19 (dated by TCRdb to the early 2020s). Looking at the study overall: Samples from collaborators originated in the United States, Italy and Spain and spanned both the acute and convalescent phases of COVID-19. Nearly every sample came with metadata listing a de-identified subject ID, COVID-19 status, age in years and sex. Subjects who had been exposed to COVID-19, were actively infected with it, or had recovered from it provided the deeply sampled blood TCRbeta repertoires that made up the dataset. The repertoires were released in a freely available public database meant as a resource for research on the immune response to SARS-CoV-2. The samples were drawn from two sources: the first 160 participants of the ongoing ImmuneRACE study, and fewer than 1,500 subjects contributed by 6 global collaborators. The prospective study material was composed of cDNA or gDNA derived from T cells, B-cell-depleted T cells, or PBMCs. Where HLA class I and class II types were available, the types were taken from metadata supplied by the sample provider, not from assay-based typing. Study-wide conclusions, independent of this receptor: The amount of clinical and demographic metadata varied by source and participant and was provided uncurated.

The immunoSEQ Assay, a bias-controlled multiplex PCR, was used to amplify TCRbeta CDR3 regions from genomic DNA. In the paper's pipeline: The number of nucleated cells in each sample was estimated by amplification of reference gene primers within the assay. Sequence reads were collapsed and filtered to measure the absolute abundance of every unique TCRbeta CDR3 rearrangement. Productive Simpson clonality was computed per sample as the square root of Simpson's diversity index over productive rearrangements. TCRdb took this table from immuneACCESS and kept in-frame rearrangements with V and J called. Such tables lack part of the clones; where checked against another copy, unresolved V genes explain under half of the gap, and the rest is unexplained. V and J calls and clone size follow that table, whereas D and trimming were derived from the DNA. Here the sample has tens of thousands of clones; about 77% occur a single time. Of the sample, under 30% is held by the ten largest clones.

The germline V gene specifies SNHLY as CDR1 and FYNNEI as CDR2. V is shortened by 6 bases, J by 0 bases, and the region joining them spans 15 bases. The cysteine opens and the phenylalanine closes a CDR3 of 16 amino acids. Only CDR3 DNA remains: 48 bases, in frame from the first base. Each collaborating institution followed its own protocols to collect whole blood in K2EDTA tubes. Collaborator samples were shipped for TCRbeta analysis as frozen whole blood, isolated PBMCs, or DNA extracted from either sample type. In the case of this clone: Its antigen specificity is not known. No much larger clonotype is one base removed from it; base qualities were not supplied.

The specimen sequenced was peripheral blood. The chain uses TRBV2 and TRBJ2-1; the D gene is possibly TRBD1, with 6 bases matching. The clonotype comes from a woman in her 70s with acute or convalescent COVID-19. The CDR3 protein sequence reads: CASRPYRATSYNEQFF. The nucleotide sequence reads as follows: TGTGCCAGCAGGCCATACAGGGCTACCTCCTACAATGAGCAGTTCTTC.